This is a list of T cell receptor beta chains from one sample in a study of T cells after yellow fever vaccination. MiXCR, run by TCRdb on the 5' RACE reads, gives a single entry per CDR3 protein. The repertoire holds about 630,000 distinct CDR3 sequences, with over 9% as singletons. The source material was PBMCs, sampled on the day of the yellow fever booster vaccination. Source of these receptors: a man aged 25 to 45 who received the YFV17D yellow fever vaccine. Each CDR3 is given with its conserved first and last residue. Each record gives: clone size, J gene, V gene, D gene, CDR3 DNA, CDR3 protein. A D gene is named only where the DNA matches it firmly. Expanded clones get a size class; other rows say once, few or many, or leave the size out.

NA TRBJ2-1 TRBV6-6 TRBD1 TGTGCCAGCAGCCTGGACAGGACCAATGAGCAGTTCTTC CASSLDRTNEQFF
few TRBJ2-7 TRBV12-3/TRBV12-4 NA TGTGCCAGCAGTTTAAGGCTAGCCCGCGAGCAGTACTTC CASSLRLAREQYF
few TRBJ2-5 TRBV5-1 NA TGCGCCAGCAACCTACTAGGACCTCAAGAGACCCAGTACTTC CASNLLGPQETQYF
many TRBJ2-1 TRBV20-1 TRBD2 TGCAGTGCTCCGCCAGCGACTAGCGGGAGGTACAATGAGCAGTTCTTC CSAPPATSGRYNEQFF
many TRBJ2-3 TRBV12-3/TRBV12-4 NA TGTGCCAGCAGTAGCAGCCGGGCTACGCAGTATTTT CASSSSRATQYF
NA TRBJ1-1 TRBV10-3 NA TGTGCCATCAGCCCTATACCTCTGGGGGGTATGAACACTGAAGCTTTCTTT CAISPIPLGGMNTEAFF
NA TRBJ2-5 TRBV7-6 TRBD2 TGTGCCAGCAGCCCATCTAGCGGGCCCCCGCAAGAGACCCAGTACTTC CASSPSSGPPQETQYF
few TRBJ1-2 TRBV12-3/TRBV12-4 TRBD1 TGTGCCAGCAGTAGAGAGGGGGCCTGGTACACCTTC CASSREGAWYTF
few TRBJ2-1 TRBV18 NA TGTGCCAGCTCACCGGGGGGTTCCCACAATGAGCAGTTCTTC CASSPGGSHNEQFF
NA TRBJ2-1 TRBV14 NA TGTGCCAGCAGCCACTTTTATCTAAACAATGAGCAGTTCTTC CASSHFYLNNEQFF
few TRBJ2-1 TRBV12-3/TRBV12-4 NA TGTGCCAGCAGTTTAGGGACTCTGACTAGTATGGGTTTCTTC CASSLGTLTSMGFF
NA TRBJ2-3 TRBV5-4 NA TGTGCCAGCAGCCCTCGTCCCGGGACCACCACAGATACGCAGTATTTT CASSPRPGTTTDTQYF
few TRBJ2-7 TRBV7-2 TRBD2 TGTGCCAGCAGCTTAGTGGGGCGGGAGTTGCAGTACTTC CASSLVGRELQYF
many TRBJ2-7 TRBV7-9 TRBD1 TGTGCCAGCAGCTCCCCCGGGACAGGCCCCTACGAGCAGTACTTC CASSSPGTGPYEQYF
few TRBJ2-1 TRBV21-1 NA TGTGCCAGCAGACCCATCGGATATTACAATGAGCAGTTCTTC CASRPIGYYNEQFF
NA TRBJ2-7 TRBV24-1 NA TGTGCCACCAGTGATTCTTGGACCGACGAGCAGTACTTC CATSDSWTDEQYF